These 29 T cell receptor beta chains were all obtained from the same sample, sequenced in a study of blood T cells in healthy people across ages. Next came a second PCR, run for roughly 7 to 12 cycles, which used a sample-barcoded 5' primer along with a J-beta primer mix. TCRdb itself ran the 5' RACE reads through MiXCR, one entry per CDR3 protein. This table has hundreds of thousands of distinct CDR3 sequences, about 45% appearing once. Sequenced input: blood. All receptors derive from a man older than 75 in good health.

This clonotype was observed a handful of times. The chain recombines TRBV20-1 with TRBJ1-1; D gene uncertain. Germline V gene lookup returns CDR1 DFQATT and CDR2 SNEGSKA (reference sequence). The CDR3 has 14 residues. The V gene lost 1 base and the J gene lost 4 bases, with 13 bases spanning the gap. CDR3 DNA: TGCAGTGCTAGAGTCCCTCCCGCTCGCACTGAAGCTTTCTTT. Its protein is CSARVPPARTEAFF.

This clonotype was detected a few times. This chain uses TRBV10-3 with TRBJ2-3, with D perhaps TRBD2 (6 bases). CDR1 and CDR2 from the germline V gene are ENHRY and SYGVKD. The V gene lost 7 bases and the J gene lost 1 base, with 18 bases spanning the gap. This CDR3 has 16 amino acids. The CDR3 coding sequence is TGTGCCATCACCGATGCCCCTAGCGACCGCACAGATACGCAGTATTTT. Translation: CAITDAPSDRTDTQYF.

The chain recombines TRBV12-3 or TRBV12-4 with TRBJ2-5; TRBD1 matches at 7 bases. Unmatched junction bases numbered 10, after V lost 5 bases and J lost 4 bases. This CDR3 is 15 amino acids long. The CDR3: CASSAATGPGETQYF. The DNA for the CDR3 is TGTGCCAGCAGTGCCGCGACAGGGCCGGGAGAGACCCAGTACTTC.

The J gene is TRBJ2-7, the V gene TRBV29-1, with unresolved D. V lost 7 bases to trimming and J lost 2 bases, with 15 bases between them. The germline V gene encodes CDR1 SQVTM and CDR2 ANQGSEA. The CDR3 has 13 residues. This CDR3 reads CSAHEGLPYEQYF. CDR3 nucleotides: TGCAGCGCCCACGAAGGGTTACCCTACGAGCAGTACTTC.

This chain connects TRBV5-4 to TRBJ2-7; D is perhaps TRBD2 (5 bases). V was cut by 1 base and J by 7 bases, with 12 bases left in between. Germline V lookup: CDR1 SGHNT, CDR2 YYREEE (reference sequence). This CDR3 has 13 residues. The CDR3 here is CASSLHPSGEQYF. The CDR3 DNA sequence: TGTGCCAGCAGCTTGCACCCCTCGGGGGAGCAGTACTTC.

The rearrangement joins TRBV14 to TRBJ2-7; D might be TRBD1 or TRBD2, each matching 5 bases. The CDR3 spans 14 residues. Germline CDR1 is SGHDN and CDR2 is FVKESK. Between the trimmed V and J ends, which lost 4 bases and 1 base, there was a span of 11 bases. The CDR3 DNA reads TGTGCCAGCAGCCGACCGGGACGGTCCTACGAGCAGTACTTC. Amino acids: CASSRPGRSYEQYF.

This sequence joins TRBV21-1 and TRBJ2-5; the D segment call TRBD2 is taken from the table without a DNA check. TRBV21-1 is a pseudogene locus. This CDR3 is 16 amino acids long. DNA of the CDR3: TGTGCCAGCAGCAAAGGGGAGGACAAAACCCAAGAGACCCAGTACTTC. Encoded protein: CASSKGEDKTQETQYF.

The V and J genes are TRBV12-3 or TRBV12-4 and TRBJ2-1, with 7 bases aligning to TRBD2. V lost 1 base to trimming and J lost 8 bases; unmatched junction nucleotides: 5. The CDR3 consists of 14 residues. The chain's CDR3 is CASSLVGGWDEQFF. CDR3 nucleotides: TGTGCCAGCAGTTTAGTCGGGGGGTGGGATGAGCAGTTCTTC.

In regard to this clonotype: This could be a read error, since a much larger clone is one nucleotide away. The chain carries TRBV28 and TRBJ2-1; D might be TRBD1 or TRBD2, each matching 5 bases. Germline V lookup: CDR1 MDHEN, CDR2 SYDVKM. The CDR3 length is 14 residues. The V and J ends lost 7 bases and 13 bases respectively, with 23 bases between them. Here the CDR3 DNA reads TGTGCCAGCACCGAGGGACGGACACAAGAGACCCAGTTCTTC. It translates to CASTEGRTQETQFF. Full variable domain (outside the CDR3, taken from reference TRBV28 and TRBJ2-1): DVKVTQSSRYLVKRTGEKVFLECVQDMDHENMFWYRQDPGLGLRLIYFSYDVKMKEKGDIPEGYSVSREKKERFSLILESASTNQTSMYLCASTEGRTQETQFFGPGTRLTVL.

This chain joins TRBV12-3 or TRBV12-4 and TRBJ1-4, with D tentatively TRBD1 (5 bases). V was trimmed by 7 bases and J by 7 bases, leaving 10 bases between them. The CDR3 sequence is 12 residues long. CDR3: CASTTGGEKLFF. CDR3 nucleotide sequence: TGTGCCAGCACCACGGGGGGTGAAAAACTGTTTTTT.

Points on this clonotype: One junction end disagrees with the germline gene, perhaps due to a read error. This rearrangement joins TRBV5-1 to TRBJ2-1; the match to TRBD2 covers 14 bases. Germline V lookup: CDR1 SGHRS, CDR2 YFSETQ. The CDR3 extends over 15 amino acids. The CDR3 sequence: CAGSIGTSGSNEQFF. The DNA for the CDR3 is TGCGCCGGCAGCATAGGGACTAGCGGGAGCAATGAGCAGTTCTTC.

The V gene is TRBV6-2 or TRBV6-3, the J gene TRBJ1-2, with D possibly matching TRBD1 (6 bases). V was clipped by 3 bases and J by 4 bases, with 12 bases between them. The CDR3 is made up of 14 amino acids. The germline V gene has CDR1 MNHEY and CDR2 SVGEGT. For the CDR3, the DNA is TGTGCCAGCAGTTATCCCGGACAGTCCTATGGCTACACCTTC. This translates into CASSYPGQSYGYTF.

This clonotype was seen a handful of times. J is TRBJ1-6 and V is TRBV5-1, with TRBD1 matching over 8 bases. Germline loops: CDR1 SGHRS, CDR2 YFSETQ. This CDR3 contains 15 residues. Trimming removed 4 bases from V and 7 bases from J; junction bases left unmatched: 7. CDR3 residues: CASSREQGVNSPLHF. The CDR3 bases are TGCGCCAGCAGCCGGGAACAGGGGGTAAATTCACCCCTCCACTTT.

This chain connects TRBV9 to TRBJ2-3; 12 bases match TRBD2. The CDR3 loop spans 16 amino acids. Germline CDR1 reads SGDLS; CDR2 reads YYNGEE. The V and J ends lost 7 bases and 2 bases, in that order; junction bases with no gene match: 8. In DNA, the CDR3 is TGTGCCAGCGGCGCGGGACTAGCGGGTTTCACAGATACGCAGTATTTT. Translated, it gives CASGAGLAGFTDTQYF.

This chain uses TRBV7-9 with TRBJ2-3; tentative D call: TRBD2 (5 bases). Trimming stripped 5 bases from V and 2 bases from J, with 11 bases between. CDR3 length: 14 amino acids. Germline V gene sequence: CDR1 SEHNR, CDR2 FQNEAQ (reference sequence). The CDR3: CASSPRDDTDTQYF. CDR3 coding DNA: TGTGCCAGCAGCCCTCGGGATGACACAGATACGCAGTATTTT.

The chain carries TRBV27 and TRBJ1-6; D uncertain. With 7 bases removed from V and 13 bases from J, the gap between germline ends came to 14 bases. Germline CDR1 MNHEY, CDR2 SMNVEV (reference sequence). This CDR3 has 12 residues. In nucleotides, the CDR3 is TGTGCCAGCAACGACCCAGGAGGGCCCCTCCACTTT. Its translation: CASNDPGGPLHF.

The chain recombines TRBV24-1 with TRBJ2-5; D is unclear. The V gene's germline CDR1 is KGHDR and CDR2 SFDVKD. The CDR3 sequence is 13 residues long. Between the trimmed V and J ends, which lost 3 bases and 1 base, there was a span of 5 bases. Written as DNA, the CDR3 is TGTGCCACCAGTGATCTGATCCAAGAGACCCAGTACTTC. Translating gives CATSDLIQETQYF.

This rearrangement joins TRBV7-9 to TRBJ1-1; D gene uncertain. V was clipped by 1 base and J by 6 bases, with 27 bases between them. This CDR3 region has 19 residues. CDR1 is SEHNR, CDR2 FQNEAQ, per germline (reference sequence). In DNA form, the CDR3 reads TGTGCCAGCAGCTTAGTTTTGGCCCCGGGTTCTGATAAGGCTTCTGAAGCTTTCTTT. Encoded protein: CASSLVLAPGSDKASEAFF.

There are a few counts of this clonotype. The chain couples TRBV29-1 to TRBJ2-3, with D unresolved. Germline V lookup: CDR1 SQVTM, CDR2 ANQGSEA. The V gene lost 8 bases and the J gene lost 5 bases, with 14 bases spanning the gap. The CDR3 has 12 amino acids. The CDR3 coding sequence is TGCAGCCAAGGGCGCCTGGAAGATACGCAGTATTTT. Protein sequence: CSQGRLEDTQYF.

The CDR3 DNA sequence: TGTGCCAGCAGTCCGATTTATGGCGAGCAGTACTTC. It yields the protein CASSPIYGEQYF. This sequence joins TRBV6-6 and TRBJ2-4; D gene uncertain. The J call may be wrong; the DNA end is better matched by TRBJ2-7. Germline V gene sequence: CDR1 MNHNY, CDR2 SVGAGI (reference sequence). The CDR3 spans 12 residues.

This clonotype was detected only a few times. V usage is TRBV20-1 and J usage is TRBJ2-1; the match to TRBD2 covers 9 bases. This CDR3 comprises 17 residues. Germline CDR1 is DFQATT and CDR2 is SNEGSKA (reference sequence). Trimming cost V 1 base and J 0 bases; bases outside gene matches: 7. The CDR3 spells CSARGLAEMSSYNEQFF. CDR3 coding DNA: TGCAGTGCTAGAGGACTAGCGGAGATGAGCTCCTACAATGAGCAGTTCTTC.

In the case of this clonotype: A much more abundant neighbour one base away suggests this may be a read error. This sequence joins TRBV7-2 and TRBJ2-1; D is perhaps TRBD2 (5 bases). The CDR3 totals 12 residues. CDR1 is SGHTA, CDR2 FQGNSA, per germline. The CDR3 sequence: CAGSMTIYEQFF. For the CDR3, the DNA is TGTGCCGGCAGCATGACTATTTATGAGCAGTTCTTC.

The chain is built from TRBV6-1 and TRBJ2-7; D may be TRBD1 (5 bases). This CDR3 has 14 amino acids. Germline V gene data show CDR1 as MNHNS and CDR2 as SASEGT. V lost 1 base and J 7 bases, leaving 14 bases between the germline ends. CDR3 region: CASSEGGAYREQYF. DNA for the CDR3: TGTGCCAGCAGTGAAGGTGGGGCCTACCGGGAGCAGTACTTC.

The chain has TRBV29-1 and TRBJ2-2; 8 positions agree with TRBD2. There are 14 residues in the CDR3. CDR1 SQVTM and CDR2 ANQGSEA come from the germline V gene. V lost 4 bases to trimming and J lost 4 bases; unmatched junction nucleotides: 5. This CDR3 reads CSVAVAGPTGELFF. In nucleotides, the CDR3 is TGCAGCGTTGCGGTAGCGGGACCCACCGGGGAGCTGTTTTTT.

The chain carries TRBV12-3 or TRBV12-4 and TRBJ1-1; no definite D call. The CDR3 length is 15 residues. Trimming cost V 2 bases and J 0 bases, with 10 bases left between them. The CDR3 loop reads CASSLTSRVNTEAFF. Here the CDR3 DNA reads TGTGCCAGCAGTTTAACCTCTCGCGTGAACACTGAAGCTTTCTTT.

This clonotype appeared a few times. The CDR3 reads CSATGLAGRSYNEQFF. CDR3 in DNA: TGCAGTGCCACCGGACTAGCGGGAAGATCTTACAATGAGCAGTTCTTC. This chain links TRBV20-1 with TRBJ2-1; 12 bases agree with TRBD2. The CDR3 is made up of 16 amino acids. Germline V lookup: CDR1 DFQATT, CDR2 SNEGSKA (reference sequence). V gave up 6 bases and J gave up 4 bases; unmatched junction bases: 10.

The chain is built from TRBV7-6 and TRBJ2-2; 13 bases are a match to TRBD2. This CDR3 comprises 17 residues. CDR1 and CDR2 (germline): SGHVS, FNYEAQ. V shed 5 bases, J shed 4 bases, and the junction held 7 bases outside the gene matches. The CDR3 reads CASSLGRTSGSTGELFF. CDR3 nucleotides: TGTGCCAGCAGCCTTGGAAGGACTAGCGGGAGCACCGGGGAGCTGTTTTTT. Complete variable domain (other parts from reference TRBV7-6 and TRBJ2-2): GAGVSQSPRYKVTKRGQDVALRCDPISGHVSLYWYRQALGQGPEFLTYFNYEAQQDKSGLPNDRFSAERPEGSISTLTIQRTEQRDSAMYRCASSLGRTSGSTGELFFGEGSRLTVL.

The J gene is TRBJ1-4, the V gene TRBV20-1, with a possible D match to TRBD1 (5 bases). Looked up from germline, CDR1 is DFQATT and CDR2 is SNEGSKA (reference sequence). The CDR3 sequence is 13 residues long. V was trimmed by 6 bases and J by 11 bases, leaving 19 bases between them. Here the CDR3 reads CSASGLREGKLFF. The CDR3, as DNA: TGCAGTGCGTCGGGACTGCGGGAGGGGAAACTGTTTTTT.

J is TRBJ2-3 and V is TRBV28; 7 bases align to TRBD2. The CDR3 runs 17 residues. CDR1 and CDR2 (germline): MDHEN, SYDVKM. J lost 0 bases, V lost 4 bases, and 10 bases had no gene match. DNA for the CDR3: TGTGCCAGCAGTTCTGGGACTACGACTTCTAGCACAGATACGCAGTATTTT. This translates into CASSSGTTTSSTDTQYF.